This entry lists 20 T cell receptor beta chains sequenced from one sample in a study of cytomegalovirus exposure and HLA in healthy donors. Some clones are missing from TCRdb's copy, which holds only in-frame ones; the method was immunoSEQ multiplex PCR. The sample yields approximately 270,000 clones, over 75% seen once. Sequencing input: PBMCs. The receptor set was obtained from a man aged 18-30 years in good health and CMV-seropositive.

The CDR3 protein is CASSLTSEGFGTQYF. CDR3 in DNA: TGTGCCAGCAGCTTGACTAGCGAGGGATTTGGGACCCAGTACTTC. This rearrangement joins TRBV5-4 to TRBJ2-5, with 7 nucleotides matching TRBD2. In germline, CDR1 is SGHNT, CDR2 YYREEE (reference sequence). V trimming: 1 base; J trimming: 7 bases; junction bases outside the gene matches: 10. The CDR3 spans 15 residues.

This clone was picked up one time. The chain joins TRBV11-2 to TRBJ1-2, with TRBD1 matching 10 bases. The CDR3 runs 17 residues. The germline V gene encodes CDR1 SGHAT and CDR2 FQNNGV. Unmatched junction bases numbered 8, after V lost 4 bases and J lost 0 bases. CDR3 protein: CASSSVRTGGSNYGYTF. CDR3 nucleotide sequence: TGTGCCAGCAGCTCTGTGCGGACAGGGGGATCTAACTATGGCTACACCTTC. The variable domain in full, completed from reference TRBV11-2 and TRBJ1-2, reads EAGVAQSPRYKIIEKRQSVAFWCNPISGHATLYWYQQILGQGPKLLIQFQNNGVVDDSQLPKDRFSAERLKGVDSTLKIQPAKLEDSAVYLCASSSVRTGGSNYGYTFGSGTRLTVV.

The chain joins TRBV30 to TRBJ1-1, with D unresolved. V was trimmed by 2 bases and J by 6 bases, leaving 7 bases between them. Germline assignment: CDR1 GTSNPN and CDR2 SVGIG (reference sequence). This CDR3 is 11 amino acids long. The CDR3 nucleotides read TGTGCCTGGAGTCCCGGGGCTGAAGCTTTCTTT. It encodes CAWSPGAEAFF.

The chain couples TRBV6-6 to TRBJ1-1; D is unresolved. Looked up from germline, CDR1 is MNHNY and CDR2 is SVGAGI (reference sequence). CDR3 length equals 11 residues. V dropped 7 bases and J dropped 4 bases, with 7 bases sitting between them. Here the CDR3 DNA reads TGTGCCAGCAAAGGGAGCACTGAAGCTTTCTTT. Translation: CASKGSTEAFF.

In its sample, this clone was seen a few times. The J gene is TRBJ1-2, the V gene TRBV15; perhaps TRBD1 as D (5 bases). CDR1 and CDR2 from the germline V gene are LNHNV and YYDKDF (reference sequence). Trimming left V 0 bases short and J 4 bases short, with 18 bases between. The CDR3 is made up of 17 amino acids. The CDR3 sequence is CATSRDLRVRATYGYTF. The CDR3, as DNA: TGTGCCACCAGCAGAGATTTGAGGGTCAGGGCAACCTATGGCTACACCTTC.

The CDR3 region is CSVETGRRETQYF. CDR3 nucleotides: TGCAGCGTCGAAACAGGGAGACGAGAGACCCAGTACTTC. The gene calls are TRBV29-1 and TRBJ2-5; tentative D call: TRBD1 (6 bases). The length of the CDR3 is 13 residues. Trimming removed 6 bases from V and 4 bases from J, with 15 bases in between. The germline V gene encodes CDR1 SQVTM and CDR2 ANQGSEA.

The V call is TRBV15, the J call TRBJ2-7, with 9 bases matching TRBD2. With V trimmed by 1 base and J by 5 bases, 6 bases remained unmatched. The germline V gene encodes CDR1 LNHNV and CDR2 YYDKDF (reference sequence). This CDR3 is 15 amino acids long. The CDR3 nucleotides are TGTGCCACCAGCAGAGGACTAGCGGTAGCCGACGAGCAGTACTTC. This encodes CATSRGLAVADEQYF.

The rearrangement links TRBV5-1 to TRBJ2-7, with D hard to call. CDR1 is SGHRS, CDR2 YFSETQ, per germline. CDR3 length: 14 residues. With 2 bases removed from V and 2 bases from J, the gap between germline ends came to 11 bases. DNA for the CDR3: TGCGCCAGCAGCTTTCTTCCAGGCACCTACGAGCAGTACTTC. Protein product: CASSFLPGTYEQYF.

This clone was counted a single time. This chain joins TRBV4-2 and TRBJ2-1; D perhaps matches TRBD2 (5 bases). V lost 0 bases and J 1 base, leaving 10 bases between the germline ends. CDR3 size: 16 residues. Germline CDR1 reads LGHNA; CDR2 reads YNFKEQ. The CDR3 protein is CASSQDVSGSYNEQFF. Here the CDR3 DNA reads TGTGCCAGCAGCCAAGATGTAAGCGGATCCTACAATGAGCAGTTCTTC.

J is TRBJ2-7 and V is TRBV7-2, with D maybe TRBD1 (5 bases). V was trimmed by 4 bases and J by 3 bases, leaving 19 bases between them. The CDR3 is made up of 16 amino acids. CDR1 and CDR2 from the germline V gene are SGHTA and FQGNSA. The CDR3 protein is CASSWVGHPKDYEQYF. The CDR3 nucleotides are TGTGCCAGCAGCTGGGTGGGGCATCCTAAAGACTACGAGCAGTACTTC.

The genes are TRBV4-1 and TRBJ2-7; 12 positions match TRBD2. Germline CDR1 MGHRA, CDR2 YSYEKL. V lost 1 base, J lost 2 bases, and 6 bases stayed unmatched. This CDR3 contains 17 residues. The CDR3 sequence is CASSQGTSGNQAYEQYF. The CDR3 nucleotides read TGCGCCAGCAGCCAAGGGACTAGCGGGAACCAAGCCTACGAGCAGTACTTC.

This CDR3 reads CASSGQGWDTEAFF. The CDR3 region has the DNA TGTGCCAGCAGTGGACAGGGCTGGGACACTGAAGCTTTCTTT. The chain couples TRBV2 to TRBJ1-1; 7 bases map to TRBD1. The CDR3 runs 14 residues. Germline V gene lookup returns CDR1 SNHLY and CDR2 FYNNEI. J was trimmed by 3 bases and V by 4 bases; bases with no gene match: 5.

The chain employs TRBV27 and TRBJ1-4, with a possible D match to TRBD1 (6 bases). V was pared by 4 bases and J by 1 base, with 16 bases between. The CDR3 sequence is 17 residues long. The germline CDR1 and CDR2 sequences are MNHEY and SMNVEV (reference sequence). This CDR3 is CASSYRGGALTNEKLFF. CDR3 DNA sequence: TGTGCCAGCAGTTATCGAGGGGGGGCCTTAACTAATGAAAAACTGTTTTTT.

This rearrangement joins TRBV11-2 to TRBJ1-2; no firm D call. The V gene lost 4 bases and the J gene lost 7 bases, with 10 bases spanning the gap. The CDR3 is 12 residues long. Germline CDR1 is SGHAT and CDR2 is FQNNGV. The CDR3 DNA is TGTGCCAGCAGCTCCCCATCTGGTGGCTACACCTTC. Translated: CASSSPSGGYTF.

This chain links TRBV6-5 with TRBJ2-3, with D tentatively TRBD2 (6 bases). CDR1 and CDR2 from the germline V gene are MNHEY and SVGAGI. Trimming left V 6 bases short and J 3 bases short, with 16 bases between. The CDR3 is made up of 15 amino acids. In DNA form, the CDR3 reads TGTGCCAGCAGCTCGACTAGGGGCCCGACAGATACGCAGTATTTT. Protein: CASSSTRGPTDTQYF.

This clone was detected only a few times. The chain uses TRBV5-1 and TRBJ1-1; a weak D match, TRBD1 (6 bases). This CDR3 has 13 residues. Trimming removed 4 bases at V and 5 bases at J, with 12 bases between. CDR1 is SGHRS, CDR2 YFSETQ, per germline. CDR3 loop: CASSAYRATEAFF. In DNA, the CDR3 is TGCGCCAGCAGCGCTTACAGGGCTACTGAAGCTTTCTTT.

The chain links TRBV5-1 to TRBJ2-1; D possibly corresponds to TRBD2 (5 bases). Germline V gene data show CDR1 as SGHRS and CDR2 as YFSETQ. This CDR3 contains 15 residues. Trimming took off 0 bases at V and 3 bases at J, with 10 bases between the two ends. The CDR3 nucleotides are TGCGCCAGCAGCTTGGCTGGGGAGAGCTACAATGAGCAGTTCTTC. Translated, it gives CASSLAGESYNEQFF.

The chain employs TRBV7-9 and TRBJ2-2; 9 positions agree with TRBD1. Germline loops: CDR1 SEHNR, CDR2 FQNEAQ (reference sequence). The CDR3 length is 16 residues. V lost 3 bases and J lost 4; bases outside the gene matches: 6. The CDR3 DNA follows: TGTGCCAGCAGCTTCGGACAGGGGCGGATCACCGGGGAGCTGTTTTTT. Its translation is CASSFGQGRITGELFF.

J is TRBJ1-2 and V is TRBV28; 8 nucleotides align to TRBD1. Germline CDR1 and CDR2: MDHEN and SYDVKM. This CDR3 comprises 14 residues. Trimming cost V 5 bases and J 2 bases; bases outside gene matches: 4. Here the CDR3 reads CASSLGQANYGYTF. CDR3 bases: TGTGCCAGCAGTCTGGGACAGGCCAACTATGGCTACACCTTC.

This sequence joins TRBV9 and TRBJ2-3; 12 bases fit TRBD1. V lost 4 bases, J lost 6 bases, and 9 bases stayed unmatched. The CDR3 covers 16 residues. Germline V lookup: CDR1 SGDLS, CDR2 YYNGEE. This CDR3 reads CASSPRDRGPGDTQYF. The CDR3, as DNA: TGTGCCAGCAGCCCAAGGGACAGGGGGCCGGGGGATACGCAGTATTTT.